This T cell receptor beta chain was observed in a study of human T cells and chemical hapten exposure. The trim removed 1 base at V and 2 bases at J, leaving 7 bases unmatched. The germline CDR1 and CDR2 sequences are DFQATT and SNEGSKA (reference sequence). The CDR3 sequence is 16 residues long. Via MiXCR, TCRdb re-called the RACE reads, giving one row per CDR3 protein. The repertoire holds some 38,000 distinct CDR3 sequences, more than 9% seen once, with approximately 24% in the top ten. Time point indicated: patch test 3, about 24 weeks after DPC sensitization. The treatment: therapeutic diphenylcyclopropenone sensitization with weekly scalp DPC. Sequencing started from total RNA isolated from unfractionated whole blood. General observations from the study: Alopecia affecting every donor means their immune response may not match healthy people's.

This clonotype was seen many times. No antigen is known for it. This rearrangement joins TRBV20-1 to TRBJ2-1; 8 positions match TRBD1. The clonotype was recovered from a man aged 50-60 years with alopecia areata. Some clones in this sample may be carry-over from other donors' samples. Sequenced here: whole blood, sampled in connection with sensitization to the hapten diphenylcyclopropenone (DPC). DNA for the CDR3: TGCAGTGCTAGAGGGGAAGACAGGGGAACCTACAATGAGCAGTTCTTC. Translating it yields CSARGEDRGTYNEQFF.